The source of this TCR beta chain is a study of human T cells and chemical hapten exposure. Study-wide context: 2% DPC applied to an approximately 2 cm by approximately 2 cm arm area sensitized donors. Findings of the study overall: The number of TCRs over 1 in 1000 frequency stayed unchanged after DPC.

The table lists this clonotype with many counts. What it binds is not known. The library tagged individual cDNA molecules with unique molecular identifiers. Each CDR3 protein is one row after TCRdb ran MiXCR on the RACE reads. The sample lists around 300,000 distinct CDR3 sequences; 5.5% were seen once. The CDR3 loop spans 15 amino acids. The ends were cut back, 6 bases at V and 0 bases at J, with 12 bases in the middle. Per germline, CDR1 MDHEN and CDR2 SYDVKM. Indicated time point: pre-sensitization, week 0. Treatment in this sample: therapeutic diphenylcyclopropenone sensitization with weekly scalp DPC.

The specimen was whole blood, collected in connection with sensitization to the hapten diphenylcyclopropenone (DPC). The rearrangement links TRBV28 to TRBJ1-5; TRBD1 might be the D (5 bases). The origin of this receptor is a woman aged 18-29 years with alopecia areata. Some clones in this sample may be carry-over from other donors' samples. The CDR3 loop is CASSRDRYSNQPQHF. CDR3 nucleotide sequence: TGTGCCAGCAGCCGGGACCGCTATAGCAATCAGCCCCAGCATTTT.